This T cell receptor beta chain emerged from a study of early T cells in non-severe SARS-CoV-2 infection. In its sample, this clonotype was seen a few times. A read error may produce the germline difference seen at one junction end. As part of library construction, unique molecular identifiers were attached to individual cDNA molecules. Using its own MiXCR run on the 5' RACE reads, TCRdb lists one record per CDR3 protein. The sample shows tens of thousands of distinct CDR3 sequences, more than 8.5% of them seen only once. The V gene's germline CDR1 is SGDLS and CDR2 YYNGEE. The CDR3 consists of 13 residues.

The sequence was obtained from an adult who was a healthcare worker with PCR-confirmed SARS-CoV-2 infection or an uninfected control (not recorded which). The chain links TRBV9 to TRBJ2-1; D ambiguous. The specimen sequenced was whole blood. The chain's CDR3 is CASSVVSHNEQFF. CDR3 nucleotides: TGTGCCAGCAGCGTAGTCTCCCACAATGAGCAGTTCTTC.